One sample yielded the 13 T cell receptor beta chains listed below, sequenced in a study of blood T cell repertoires in COVID-19. Measured with immunoSEQ multiplex PCR; TCRdb has only the in-frame clones, and not every one. This sample has 310,000 or so clones, with more than 70% found just once. Sequencing was done on a sample of peripheral blood. Every receptor here comes from a man between 18 and 35 years old who had recovered from COVID-19.

The chain carries TRBV5-5 and TRBJ1-2; 9 bases map to TRBD1. Germline V lookup: CDR1 SGHKS, CDR2 YYEKEE (reference sequence). Germline trimming cut 4 bases from V and 5 bases from J; bases unmatched to any gene: 9. CDR3 length: 15 amino acids. The CDR3 sequence is CASSPIGTGSYGYTF. The CDR3 DNA reads as TGTGCCAGCAGCCCAATAGGGACAGGGTCATATGGCTACACCTTC.

This chain connects TRBV10-2 to TRBJ1-1; D unclear. This CDR3 is 12 amino acids long. Between the trimmed V and J ends, which lost 5 bases and 6 bases, there was a span of 10 bases. From germline, CDR1 is WSHSY and CDR2 SAAADI. CDR3 nucleotides: TGCGCCAGCAGTAAGGAGGGAGCTGAAGCTTTCTTT. Residues: CASSKEGAEAFF.

V is TRBV29-1 and J is TRBJ2-3; 14 positions match TRBD2. The CDR3 length is 16 residues. CDR1 and CDR2 from the germline V gene are SQVTM and ANQGSEA. After removal of 3 bases from V and 4 bases from J, the junction contained 6 bases not matched to a gene. The CDR3 reads CSVEQLGLAGADTQYF. DNA of the CDR3: TGCAGCGTTGAGCAACTGGGACTAGCGGGGGCAGATACGCAGTATTTT.

This sequence joins TRBV7-2 and TRBJ1-1, with D possibly TRBD1 on 6 matching bases. Germline V gene data show CDR1 as SGHTA and CDR2 as FQGNSA. The CDR3 is 14 amino acids. V gave up 3 bases and J gave up 2 bases, with 10 bases separating them. This chain's CDR3 is CASSFDRLNTEAFF. CDR3 DNA: TGTGCCAGCAGCTTTGACAGGTTAAACACTGAAGCTTTCTTT.

This chain uses TRBV7-6 with TRBJ1-1, with D perhaps TRBD1 (6 bases). Per germline, CDR1 SGHVS and CDR2 FNYEAQ. Deletions cut 5 bases from V and 2 bases from J, with 18 bases between. The CDR3 covers 16 residues. The CDR3 DNA follows: TGTGCCAGCAGCCTTTTCCTACAGGGCGCCAACACTGAAGCTTTCTTT. Its protein product is CASSLFLQGANTEAFF.

This rearrangement joins TRBV4-3 to TRBJ2-2; 10 bases are shared with TRBD2. The CDR3 totals 19 residues. With 1 base clipped from V and 0 bases from J, the junction kept 8 bases outside the gene matches. Germline loops: CDR1 LGHNA, CDR2 YSLEER. For the CDR3, the DNA is TGCGCCAGCAGCCAAGTAGCGGGGGGCCTCCTAGCGAACACCGGGGAGCTGTTTTTT. Its protein is CASSQVAGGLLANTGELFF.

V usage is TRBV6-2 or TRBV6-3 and J usage is TRBJ1-1; D is undetermined. CDR3 length: 13 amino acids. CDR1 MNHEY and CDR2 SVGEGT come from the germline V gene. Trimming stripped 5 bases from V and 5 bases from J, with 12 bases between. Written as DNA, the CDR3 is TGTGCCAGCAGTGAGCGGGTGGGGACTGAAGCTTTCTTT. It translates to CASSERVGTEAFF.

This chain connects TRBV2 to TRBJ1-2; 7 bases align to TRBD1. The CDR3 is 13 amino acids. Germline V CDR1 and CDR2: SNHLY, FYNNEI. The V segment lost 8 bases and the J segment 4 bases; nucleotides outside the gene matches: 7. The CDR3 protein is CASEGQKTYGYTF. The DNA of the CDR3 is TGTGCCAGCGAGGGACAGAAAACCTATGGCTACACCTTC.

V is TRBV2 and J is TRBJ1-4; D perhaps matches TRBD1 (5 bases). The CDR3 is made up of 14 amino acids. Trimming took 9 bases from V and 0 from J, leaving 11 bases between them. Per germline, CDR1 SNHLY and CDR2 FYNNEI. The CDR3 region has the DNA TGTGCCAGTGAAGGACAAGCAACTAATGAAAAACTGTTTTTT. This sequence encodes CASEGQATNEKLFF.

The chain employs TRBV5-4 and TRBJ2-5; no clear D. V lost 4 bases, J lost 1 base, and 8 bases lay in between. CDR3 size: 13 residues. Germline V gives CDR1 SGHNT, CDR2 YYREEE (reference sequence). In DNA, the CDR3 is TGTGCCAGCAGCACGGGTTCCCAAGAGACCCAGTACTTC. Translated, it gives CASSTGSQETQYF.

This chain joins TRBV7-2 and TRBJ1-1; D unresolved. Trimming took 5 bases from V and 4 from J, leaving 17 bases between them. The CDR3 covers 15 residues. Germline CDR1 SGHTA, CDR2 FQGNSA. CDR3 amino acids: CASSVSPGSGTEAFF. CDR3 coding DNA: TGTGCCAGCAGCGTATCACCGGGGTCGGGCACTGAAGCTTTCTTT.

The rearrangement joins TRBV29-1 to TRBJ1-1; 8 nucleotides agree with TRBD1. Germline V lookup: CDR1 SQVTM, CDR2 ANQGSEA. This CDR3 has 13 residues. J gave up 1 base and V 7 bases, and 5 bases lay outside the gene matches. The CDR3 nucleotides are TGCAGCGCTCGACAGGGGACGAACACTGAAGCTTTCTTT. It yields the protein CSARQGTNTEAFF. Full variable domain (outside the CDR3, taken from reference TRBV29-1 and TRBJ1-1): SAVISQKPSRDICQRGTSLTIQCQVDSQVTMMFWYRQQPGQSLTLIATANQGSEATYESGFVIDKFPISRPNLTFSTLTVSNMSPEDSSIYLCSARQGTNTEAFFGQGTRLTVV.

The gene calls are TRBV19 and TRBJ1-1; tentative D call: TRBD1 (5 bases). This CDR3 is 13 amino acids long. Germline CDR1 and CDR2: LNHDA and SQIVND (reference sequence). Trimming cost V 4 bases and J 8 bases, with 14 bases left between them. The CDR3 sequence is CASSTSGRTEAFF. The CDR3 DNA sequence: TGTGCCAGTAGTACCTCCGGACGGACAGAAGCTTTCTTT.